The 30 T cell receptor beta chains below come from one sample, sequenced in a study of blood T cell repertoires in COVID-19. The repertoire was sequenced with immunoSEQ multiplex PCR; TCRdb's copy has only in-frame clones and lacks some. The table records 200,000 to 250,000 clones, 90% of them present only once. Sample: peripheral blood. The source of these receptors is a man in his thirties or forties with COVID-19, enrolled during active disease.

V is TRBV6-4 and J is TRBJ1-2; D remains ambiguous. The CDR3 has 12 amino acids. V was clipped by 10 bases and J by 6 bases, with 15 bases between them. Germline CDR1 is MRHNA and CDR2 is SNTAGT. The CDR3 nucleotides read TGTGCCACCCCCCCGGGGTTGGATGGCTACACCTTC. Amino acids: CATPPGLDGYTF.

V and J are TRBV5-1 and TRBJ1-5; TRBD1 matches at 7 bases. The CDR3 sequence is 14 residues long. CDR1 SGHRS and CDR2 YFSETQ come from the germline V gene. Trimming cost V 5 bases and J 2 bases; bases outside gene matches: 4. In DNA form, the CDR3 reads TGCGCCAGCAGGGAGGGGGCAGGCAATCAGCCCCAGCATTTT. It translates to CASREGAGNQPQHF.

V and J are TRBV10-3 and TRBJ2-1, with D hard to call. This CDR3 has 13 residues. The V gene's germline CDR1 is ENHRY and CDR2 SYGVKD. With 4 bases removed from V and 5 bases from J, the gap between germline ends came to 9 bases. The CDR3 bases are TGTGCCATCAGTGCCAGAGGTGACAATGAGCAGTTCTTC. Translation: CAISARGDNEQFF.

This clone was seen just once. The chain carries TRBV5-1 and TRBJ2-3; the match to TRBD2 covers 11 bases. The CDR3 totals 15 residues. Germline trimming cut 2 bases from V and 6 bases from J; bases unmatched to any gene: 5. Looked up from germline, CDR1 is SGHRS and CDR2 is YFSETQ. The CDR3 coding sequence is TGCGCCAGCAGCTTTGTACTAGCGGGAGAGGATACGCAGTATTTT. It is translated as CASSFVLAGEDTQYF.

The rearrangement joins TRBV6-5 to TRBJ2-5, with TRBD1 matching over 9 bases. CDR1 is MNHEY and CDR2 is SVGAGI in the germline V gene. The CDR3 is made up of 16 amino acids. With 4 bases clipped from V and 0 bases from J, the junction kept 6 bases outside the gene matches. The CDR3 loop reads CASSSWTGDNQETQYF. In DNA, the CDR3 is TGTGCCAGCAGTTCCTGGACAGGGGACAACCAAGAGACCCAGTACTTC.

The CDR3 protein is CASSQVGTGVYEQYF. The CDR3 nucleotides are TGCGCCAGCAGCCAAGTGGGGACAGGGGTCTACGAGCAGTACTTC. The chain recombines TRBV4-1 with TRBJ2-7; 10 bases agree with TRBD1. V shed 1 base and J 3 bases; nucleotides not matched to a gene: 3. The CDR3 runs 15 residues. The germline V gene encodes CDR1 MGHRA and CDR2 YSYEKL.

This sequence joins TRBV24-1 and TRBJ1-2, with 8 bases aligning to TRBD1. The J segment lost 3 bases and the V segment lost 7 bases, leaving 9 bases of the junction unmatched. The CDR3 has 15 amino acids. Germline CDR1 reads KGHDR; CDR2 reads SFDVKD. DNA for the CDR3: TGTGCCACCAGGGATGGGGGACAGGACTACTATGGCTACACCTTC. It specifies CATRDGGQDYYGYTF.

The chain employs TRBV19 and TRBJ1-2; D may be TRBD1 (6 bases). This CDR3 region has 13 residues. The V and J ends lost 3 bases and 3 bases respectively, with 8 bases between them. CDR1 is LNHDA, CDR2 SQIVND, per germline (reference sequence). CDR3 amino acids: CASSMKGDYGYTF. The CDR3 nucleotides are TGTGCCAGTAGTATGAAGGGGGACTATGGCTACACCTTC.

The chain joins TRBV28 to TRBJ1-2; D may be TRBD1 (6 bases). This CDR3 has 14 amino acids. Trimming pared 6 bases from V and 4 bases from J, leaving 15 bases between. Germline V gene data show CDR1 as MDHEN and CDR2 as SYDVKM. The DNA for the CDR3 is TGTGCCAGCAGGACGGGACAAATAGTCTATGGCTACACCTTC. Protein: CASRTGQIVYGYTF.

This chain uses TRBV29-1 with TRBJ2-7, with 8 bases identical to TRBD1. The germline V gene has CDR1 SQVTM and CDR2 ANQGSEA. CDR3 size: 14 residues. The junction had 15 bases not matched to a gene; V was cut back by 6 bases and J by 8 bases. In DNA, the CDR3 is TGCAGCGTCGCCGACAGGGGCCAAACCTCCCAGCAGTACTTC. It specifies CSVADRGQTSQQYF.

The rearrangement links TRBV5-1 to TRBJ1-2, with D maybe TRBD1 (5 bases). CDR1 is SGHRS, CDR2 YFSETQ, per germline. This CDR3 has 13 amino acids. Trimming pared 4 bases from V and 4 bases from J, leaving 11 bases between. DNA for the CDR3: TGCGCCAGCAGCCCCCAGGGTATCTATGGCTACACCTTC. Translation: CASSPQGIYGYTF. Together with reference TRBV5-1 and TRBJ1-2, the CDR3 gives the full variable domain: KAGVTQTPRYLIKTRGQQVTLSCSPISGHRSVSWYQQTPGQGLQFLFEYFSETQRNKGNFPGRFSGRQFSNSRSEMNVSTLELGDSALYLCASSPQGIYGYTFGSGTRLTVV.

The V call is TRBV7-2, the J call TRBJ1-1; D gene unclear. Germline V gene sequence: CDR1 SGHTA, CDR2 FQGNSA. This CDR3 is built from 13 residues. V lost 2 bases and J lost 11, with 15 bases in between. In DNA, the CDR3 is TGTGCCAGCAGCTTACGCACAGTACCTGGGGCTTTCTTT. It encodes CASSLRTVPGAFF.

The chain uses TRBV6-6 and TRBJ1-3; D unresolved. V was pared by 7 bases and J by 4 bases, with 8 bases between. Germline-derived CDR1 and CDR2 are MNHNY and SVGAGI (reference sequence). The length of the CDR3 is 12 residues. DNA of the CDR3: TGTGCCAGCAACATTTTGGGAAACACCATATATTTT. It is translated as CASNILGNTIYF.

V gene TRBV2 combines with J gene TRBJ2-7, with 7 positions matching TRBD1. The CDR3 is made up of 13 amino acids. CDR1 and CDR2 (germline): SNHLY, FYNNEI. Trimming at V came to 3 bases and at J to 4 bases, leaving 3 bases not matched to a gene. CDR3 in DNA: TGTGCCAGCAGTGAGGACAGGCGGTACGAGCAGTACTTC. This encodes CASSEDRRYEQYF.

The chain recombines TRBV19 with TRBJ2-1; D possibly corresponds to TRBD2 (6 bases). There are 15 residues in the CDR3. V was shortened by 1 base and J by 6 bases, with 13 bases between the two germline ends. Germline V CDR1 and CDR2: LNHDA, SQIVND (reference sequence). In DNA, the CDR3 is TGTGCCAGTAGTATAGGGGCGGGGCGGAGCAATGAGCAGTTCTTC. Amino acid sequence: CASSIGAGRSNEQFF.

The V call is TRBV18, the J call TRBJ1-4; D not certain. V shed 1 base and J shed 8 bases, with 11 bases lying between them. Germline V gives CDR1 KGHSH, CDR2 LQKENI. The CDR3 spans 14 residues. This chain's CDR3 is CASSPREEAEKLFF. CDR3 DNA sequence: TGTGCCAGCTCACCACGTGAGGAGGCGGAAAAACTGTTTTTT.

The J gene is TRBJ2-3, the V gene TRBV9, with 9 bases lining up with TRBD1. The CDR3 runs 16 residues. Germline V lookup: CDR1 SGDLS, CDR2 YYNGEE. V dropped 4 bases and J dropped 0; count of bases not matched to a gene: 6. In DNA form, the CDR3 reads TGTGCCAGCAGCCCGAAAGACAGGGGGAGCACAGATACGCAGTATTTT. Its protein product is CASSPKDRGSTDTQYF.

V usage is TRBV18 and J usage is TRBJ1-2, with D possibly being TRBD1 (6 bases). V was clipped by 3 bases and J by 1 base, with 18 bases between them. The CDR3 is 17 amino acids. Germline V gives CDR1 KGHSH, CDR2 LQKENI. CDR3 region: CASSPPQQGKINYGYTF. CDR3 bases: TGTGCCAGCTCACCTCCCCAACAGGGCAAAATTAACTATGGCTACACCTTC.

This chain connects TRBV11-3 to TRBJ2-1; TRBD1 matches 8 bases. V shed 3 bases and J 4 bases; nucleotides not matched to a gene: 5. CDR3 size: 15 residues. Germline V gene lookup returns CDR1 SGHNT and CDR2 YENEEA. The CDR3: CASSLGQASYNEQFF. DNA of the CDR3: TGTGCCAGCAGCTTGGGACAGGCGTCATACAATGAGCAGTTCTTC.

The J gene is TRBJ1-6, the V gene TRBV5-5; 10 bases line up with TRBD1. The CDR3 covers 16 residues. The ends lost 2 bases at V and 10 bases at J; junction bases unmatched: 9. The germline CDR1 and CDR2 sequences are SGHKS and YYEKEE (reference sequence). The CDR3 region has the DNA TGTGCCAGCAGCTTTCCTCCGGGACAGGGGCCCTCACCCCTCCACTTT. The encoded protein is CASSFPPGQGPSPLHF.

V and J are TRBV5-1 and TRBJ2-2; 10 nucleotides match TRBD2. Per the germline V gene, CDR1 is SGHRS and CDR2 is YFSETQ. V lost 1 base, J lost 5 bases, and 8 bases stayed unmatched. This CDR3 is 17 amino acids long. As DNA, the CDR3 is TGCGCCAGCAGCTTGATGGGGCTAGCGGGAGTAACCGGGGAGCTGTTTTTT. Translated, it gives CASSLMGLAGVTGELFF.

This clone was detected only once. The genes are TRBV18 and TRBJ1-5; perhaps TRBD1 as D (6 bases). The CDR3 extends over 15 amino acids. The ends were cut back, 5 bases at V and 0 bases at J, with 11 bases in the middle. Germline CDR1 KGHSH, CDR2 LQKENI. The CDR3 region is CASSGGQYSNQPQHF. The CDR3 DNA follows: TGTGCCAGCTCAGGAGGACAGTATAGCAATCAGCCCCAGCATTTT.

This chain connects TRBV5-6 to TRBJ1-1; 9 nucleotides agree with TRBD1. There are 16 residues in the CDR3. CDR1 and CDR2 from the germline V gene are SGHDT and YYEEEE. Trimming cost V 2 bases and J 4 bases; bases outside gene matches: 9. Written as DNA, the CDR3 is TGTGCCAGCAGCTTCGGACAGGGGAGGTTGGGCACTGAAGCTTTCTTT. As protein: CASSFGQGRLGTEAFF.

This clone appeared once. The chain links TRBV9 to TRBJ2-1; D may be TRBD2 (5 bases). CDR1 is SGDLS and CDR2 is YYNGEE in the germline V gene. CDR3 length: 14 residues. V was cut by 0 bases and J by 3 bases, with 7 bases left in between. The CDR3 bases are TGTGCCAGCAGCGTAGAAGGACTCTACAATGAGCAGTTCTTC. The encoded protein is CASSVEGLYNEQFF.

As DNA, the CDR3 is TGTGCCAGCAGCTTTACCTTTAGCTTTGGCTACACCTTC. This translates into CASSFTFSFGYTF. The rearrangement joins TRBV7-9 to TRBJ1-2; D is unclear. V was trimmed by 3 bases and J by 7 bases, leaving 12 bases between them. The CDR3 is 13 residues long. Germline lookup yields CDR1 SEHNR and CDR2 FQNEAQ (reference sequence). The complete variable domain, with remaining parts taken from reference TRBV7-9 and TRBJ1-2, reads DTGVSQNPRHKITKRGQNVTFRCDPISEHNRLYWYRQTLGQGPEFLTYFQNEAQLEKSRLLSDRFSAERPKGSFSTLEIQRTEQGDSAMYLCASSFTFSFGYTFGSGTRLTVV.

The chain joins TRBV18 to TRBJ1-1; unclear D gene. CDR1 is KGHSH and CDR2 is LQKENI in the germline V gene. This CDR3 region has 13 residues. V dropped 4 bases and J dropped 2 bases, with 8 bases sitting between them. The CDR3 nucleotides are TGTGCCAGCTCACTGGTCAGTAACACTGAAGCTTTCTTT. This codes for CASSLVSNTEAFF. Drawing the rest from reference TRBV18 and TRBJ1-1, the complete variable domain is NAGVMQNPRHLVRRRGQEARLRCSPMKGHSHVYWYRQLPEEGLKFMVYLQKENIIDESGMPKERFSAEFPKEGPSILRIQQVVRGDSAAYFCASSLVSNTEAFFGQGTRLTVV.

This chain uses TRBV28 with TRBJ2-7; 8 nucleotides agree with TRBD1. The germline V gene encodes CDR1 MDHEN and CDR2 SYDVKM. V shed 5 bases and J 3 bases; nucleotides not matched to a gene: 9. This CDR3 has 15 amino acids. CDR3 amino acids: CASSVTGALNYEQYF. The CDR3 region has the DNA TGTGCCAGCAGTGTGACAGGGGCCCTAAACTACGAGCAGTACTTC. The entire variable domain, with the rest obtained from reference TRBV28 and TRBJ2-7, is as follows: DVKVTQSSRYLVKRTGEKVFLECVQDMDHENMFWYRQDPGLGLRLIYFSYDVKMKEKGDIPEGYSVSREKKERFSLILESASTNQTSMYLCASSVTGALNYEQYFGPGTRLTVT.

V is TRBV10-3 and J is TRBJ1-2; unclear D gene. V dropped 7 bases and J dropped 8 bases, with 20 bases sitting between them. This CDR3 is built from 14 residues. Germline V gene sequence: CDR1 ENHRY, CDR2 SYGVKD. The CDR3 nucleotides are TGTGCCATCACCCCCGAGGGTGCGGGTAGCGGCTACACCTTC. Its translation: CAITPEGAGSGYTF.

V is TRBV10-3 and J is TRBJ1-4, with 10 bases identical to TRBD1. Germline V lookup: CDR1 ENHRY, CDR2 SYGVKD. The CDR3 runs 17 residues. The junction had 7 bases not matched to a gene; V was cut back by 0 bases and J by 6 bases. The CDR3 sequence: CAISESGQGPRDEKLFF. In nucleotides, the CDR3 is TGTGCCATCAGTGAGTCGGGACAGGGGCCTAGGGATGAAAAACTGTTTTTT.

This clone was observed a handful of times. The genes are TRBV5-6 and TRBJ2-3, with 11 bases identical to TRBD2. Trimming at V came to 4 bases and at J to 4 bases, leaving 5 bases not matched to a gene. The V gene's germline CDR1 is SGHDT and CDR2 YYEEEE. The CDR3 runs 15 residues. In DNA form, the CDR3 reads TGTGCCAGCAGCAATAGCGGGAGGGTTTCAGATACGCAGTATTTT. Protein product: CASSNSGRVSDTQYF.